Following are 21 T cell receptor beta chains from one sample sequenced in a study of T cell responses to AZD1222 COVID-19 vaccine (dated by TCRdb to about 2021). The time point label corresponds to: baseline before first vaccination. The method behind the library was the immunoSEQ multiplex PCR assay. The immuneACCESS repertoire file appears here via TCRdb, limited to in-frame rearrangements. These files lack a portion of the clones; in checked studies, under half of the deficit traces to unresolved V genes, and the cause of the others is not known. The sample yields approximately 180,000 clones; 90% were counted once. The ten largest make up approximately 3% of the sample. The input for sequencing was peripheral blood, taken on day 0 of AZD1222 vaccination. These receptors were taken from an adult in good health.

The rearrangement joins TRBV11-2 to TRBJ2-7, with D possibly called TRBD1 or TRBD2 (6 bases each). The CDR3 is 15 residues long. Germline values: CDR1 SGHAT, CDR2 FQNNGV. Trimming removed 4 bases at V and 5 bases at J, with 18 bases between. The CDR3 loop is CASSYPEGGSDEQYF. The CDR3 DNA reads as TGTGCCAGCAGCTACCCGGAGGGGGGCTCGGACGAGCAGTACTTC.

This clone occurred a few times. The V gene is TRBV13, the J gene TRBJ1-1; TRBD1 might be the D (6 bases). This CDR3 has 16 residues. The ends were cut back, 4 bases at V and 5 bases at J, with 20 bases in the middle. Looked up from germline, CDR1 is PRHDT and CDR2 is FYEKMQ (reference sequence). The CDR3 DNA is TGTGCCAGCAGCTCCCTGGGGGGGCAGGGGAATACTGAAGCTTTCTTT. Its protein is CASSSLGGQGNTEAFF.

The CDR3 region is CASSPLTPRGYGYTF. The DNA of the CDR3 is TGTGCCAGCAGTCCGTTGACCCCTCGCGGCTATGGCTACACCTTC. The chain has TRBV27 and TRBJ1-2; unclear D gene. V lost 5 bases to trimming and J lost 4 bases, with 17 bases between them. CDR3 length equals 15 residues. CDR1 is MNHEY, CDR2 SMNVEV, per germline (reference sequence).

The chain joins TRBV5-1 to TRBJ1-2, with TRBD1 matching 8 bases. The CDR3 has 15 amino acids. V lost 4 bases and J lost 2; bases outside the gene matches: 7. The V gene's germline CDR1 is SGHRS and CDR2 YFSETQ. CDR3 coding DNA: TGCGCCAGCAGCCCCGGGGACAGGTTCAACTATGGCTACACCTTC. This translates into CASSPGDRFNYGYTF.

V usage is TRBV4-3 and J usage is TRBJ2-1; D perhaps matches TRBD2 (6 bases). The CDR3 consists of 17 residues. V was trimmed by 3 bases and J by 0 bases, leaving 15 bases between them. Germline V lookup: CDR1 LGHNA, CDR2 YSLEER. The CDR3: CASSQQAGTRSYNEQFF. CDR3 nucleotides: TGCGCCAGCAGCCAGCAAGCGGGTACCCGCTCCTACAATGAGCAGTTCTTC.

This clone appeared a single time. The chain is built from TRBV5-6 and TRBJ1-4, with a possible D match to TRBD1 (6 bases). The germline V gene encodes CDR1 SGHDT and CDR2 YYEEEE. The CDR3 contains 14 residues. Trimming removed 4 bases from V and 8 bases from J, with 15 bases in between. The CDR3 bases are TGTGCCAGCAGCATACAGGGCACGGAAGAAAAACTGTTTTTT. It yields the protein CASSIQGTEEKLFF. The full variable domain, completed using reference TRBV5-6 and TRBJ1-4, is DAGVTQSPTHLIKTRGQQVTLRCSPKSGHDTVSWYQQALGQGPQFIFQYYEEEERQRGNFPDRFSGHQFPNYSSELNVNALLLGDSALYLCASSIQGTEEKLFFGSGTQLSVL.

This chain connects TRBV7-9 to TRBJ2-7, with 11 bases lining up with TRBD1. Germline V CDR1 and CDR2: SEHNR, FQNEAQ (reference sequence). J lost 6 bases, V lost 1 base, and 2 bases had no gene match. CDR3 size: 14 residues. The CDR3 region has the DNA TGTGCCAGCAGCTTAGGTGGGACAGGGGGCGAGCAGTACTTC. It codes for CASSLGGTGGEQYF.

This chain uses TRBV11-2 with TRBJ2-5; D is perhaps TRBD1 or TRBD2 (5 bases each). The germline CDR1 and CDR2 sequences are SGHAT and FQNNGV. CDR3 length: 13 residues. Trimming took off 1 base at V and 10 bases at J, with 13 bases between the two ends. CDR3 DNA sequence: TGTGCCAGCAGCTTAGGGGCGGGTGGGGGCCAGTACTTC. It translates to CASSLGAGGGQYF.

The chain's CDR3 is CASKGGRDDYNSPLHF. In DNA, the CDR3 is TGCGCCAGCAAAGGGGGTAGAGACGATTATAATTCACCCCTCCACTTT. J is TRBJ1-6 and V is TRBV4-3, with D possibly TRBD1 on 6 matching bases. The ends were cut back, 7 bases at V and 4 bases at J, with 17 bases in the middle. There are 16 residues in the CDR3. Germline-derived CDR1 and CDR2 are LGHNA and YSLEER.

The sample holds one count of this clone. The CDR3, as DNA: TGTGCCAGCAGGCGTGGCGGGGAAACCGGGGAGCTGTTTTTT. As protein: CASRRGGETGELFF. This chain joins TRBV5-4 and TRBJ2-2; weak D call: TRBD2 (6 bases). This CDR3 is 14 amino acids long. The V gene lost 5 bases and the J gene lost 5 bases, with 13 bases spanning the gap. CDR1 and CDR2 (germline): SGHNT, YYREEE (reference sequence).

For the CDR3, the DNA is TGTGCCAGCAGCCCAGGACGAGGCGGGGGCGCTAATCAGCCCCAGCATTTT. It encodes CASSPGRGGGANQPQHF. J is TRBJ1-5 and V is TRBV9, with a possible D match to TRBD1 (6 bases). The CDR3 runs to 17 residues. V was clipped by 4 bases and J by 4 bases, with 21 bases between them. Germline assignment: CDR1 SGDLS and CDR2 YYNGEE.

The chain employs TRBV10-2 and TRBJ2-3; 9 positions match TRBD2. From germline, CDR1 is WSHSY and CDR2 SAAADI. Unmatched junction bases numbered 13, after V lost 7 bases and J lost 2 bases. The CDR3 totals 17 residues. As DNA, the CDR3 is TGCGCCAGCAAGGGGAAAGCGGGGGGTGGGGCCACAGATACGCAGTATTTT. As protein: CASKGKAGGGATDTQYF.

The chain carries TRBV2 and TRBJ1-1; 8 bases align to TRBD1. V trimming: 8 bases; J trimming: 4 bases; junction bases outside the gene matches: 6. CDR3 length equals 13 residues. In germline, CDR1 is SNHLY, CDR2 FYNNEI. The CDR3 nucleotides read TGTGCCAGCGTCGGACAGGGTGGCACTGAAGCTTTCTTT. This translates into CASVGQGGTEAFF.

The chain couples TRBV19 to TRBJ1-6; 8 nucleotides agree with TRBD1. This CDR3 contains 15 residues. With V trimmed by 3 bases and J by 5 bases, 3 bases remained unmatched. Germline loops: CDR1 LNHDA, CDR2 SQIVND (reference sequence). The CDR3 protein is CASSIGQGDNSPLHF. The DNA for the CDR3 is TGTGCCAGTAGTATCGGACAGGGCGATAATTCACCCCTCCACTTT. Using reference TRBV19 and TRBJ1-6 for the parts outside the CDR3, the full variable domain is DGGITQSPKYLFRKEGQNVTLSCEQNLNHDAMYWYRQDPGQGLRLIYYSQIVNDFQKGDIAEGYSVSREKKESFPLTVTSAQKNPTAFYLCASSIGQGDNSPLHFGNGTRLTVT.

The V call is TRBV3-1 (or the pseudogene TRBV3-2), the J call TRBJ2-7; the D gene could be TRBD1 or TRBD2 (7 bases each). The germline V gene has CDR1 LGHDT and CDR2 YNNKEL (reference sequence). V gave up 0 bases and J gave up 11 bases, with 17 bases separating them. This CDR3 spans 14 amino acids. The CDR3 reads CASSQDRRGGLKYF. CDR3 nucleotides: TGTGCCAGCAGCCAAGATCGCAGGGGGGGTCTAAAGTACTTC.

V is TRBV7-2 and J is TRBJ1-4; no clear D gene. Germline CDR1 reads SGHTA; CDR2 reads FQGNSA. V lost 1 base and J 5 bases, leaving 14 bases between the germline ends. The CDR3 is 16 amino acids. The CDR3 protein is CASSLGVGRPNEKLFF. In DNA, the CDR3 is TGTGCCAGCAGCTTAGGGGTAGGGCGACCGAATGAAAAACTGTTTTTT.

A single count supports this clone. The chain combines TRBV12-5 with TRBJ1-3, with 7 bases that match TRBD1. CDR3 length: 16 amino acids. J was trimmed by 4 bases and V by 1 base; bases with no gene match: 7. Germline CDR1 is LGHNT and CDR2 is FRNRAP. CDR3 residues: CASGLGQGLAGNTIYF. The CDR3 bases are TGTGCTAGTGGTTTGGGACAGGGCTTGGCAGGAAACACCATATATTTT.

The V call is TRBV7-2, the J call TRBJ1-2; TRBD1 matches 10 bases. V shed 5 bases and J 8 bases; nucleotides not matched to a gene: 8. This CDR3 spans 14 amino acids. The germline CDR1 and CDR2 sequences are SGHTA and FQGNSA. CDR3 nucleotides: TGTGCCAGCAGCCCCCCCGGACAGGGGGGGGGCTACACCTTC. The encoded protein is CASSPPGQGGGYTF.

V gene TRBV9 combines with J gene TRBJ1-2; 7 bases match TRBD1. The CDR3 is 16 amino acids. Losses at the gene ends were 6 bases for V and 5 bases for J; bases not matched to a gene: 16. Germline V gene lookup returns CDR1 SGDLS and CDR2 YYNGEE. The CDR3 loop is CASTKTPREQGYGYTF. The CDR3 DNA reads as TGTGCCAGCACCAAAACGCCCAGGGAACAGGGGTATGGCTACACCTTC.

A word on this clone: The sample contains more than one DNA sequence encoding this CDR3. The CDR3 loop reads CASSTEAYGYTF. The CDR3 nucleotides are TGTGCCAGCTCAACCGAGGCCTATGGCTACACCTTC. The rearrangement uses TRBV9 and TRBJ1-2; D uncertain. This CDR3 region has 12 residues. V was cut by 7 bases and J by 4 bases, with 11 bases left in between. Per germline, CDR1 SGDLS and CDR2 YYNGEE.

Concerning this clone: A read error may account for a junction end that differs from germline. The chain couples TRBV11-2 to TRBJ2-3; D uncertain. From germline, CDR1 is SGHAT and CDR2 FQNNGV. The CDR3 has 15 residues. The CDR3 bases are TGTGCCAGCAGCCTAGAGACCATTAGCACAGATACGCAGTATTTT. Protein sequence: CASSLETISTDTQYF.